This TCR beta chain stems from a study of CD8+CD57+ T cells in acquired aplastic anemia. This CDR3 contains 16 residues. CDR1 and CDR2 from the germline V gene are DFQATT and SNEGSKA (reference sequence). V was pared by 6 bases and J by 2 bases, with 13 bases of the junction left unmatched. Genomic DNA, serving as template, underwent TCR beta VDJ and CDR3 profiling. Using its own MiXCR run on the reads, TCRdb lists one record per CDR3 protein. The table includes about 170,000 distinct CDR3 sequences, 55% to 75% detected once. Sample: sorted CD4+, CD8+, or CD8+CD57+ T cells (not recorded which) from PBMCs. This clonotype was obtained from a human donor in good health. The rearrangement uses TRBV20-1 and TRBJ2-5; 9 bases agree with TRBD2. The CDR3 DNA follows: TGCAGTGCATCAGACGTTAGCGGGGGAAAACAAGAGACCCAGTACTTC. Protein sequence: CSASDVSGGKQETQYF.